This passage covers 11 T cell receptor beta chains from one sample sequenced in a study of early T cells in non-severe SARS-CoV-2 infection. TCRdb itself ran the 5' RACE reads through MiXCR, one entry per CDR3 protein. The repertoire has about 84,000 distinct CDR3 sequences, about 12% of them found once; the top ten carry less than 3%. The sample was whole blood. Receptors originate from an adult who was a healthcare worker with PCR-confirmed SARS-CoV-2 infection or an uninfected control (not recorded which).

Many counts were recorded for this clonotype. The chain carries TRBV3-1 and TRBJ2-1, with TRBD2 matching 10 bases. The CDR3 loop spans 15 amino acids. Germline-derived CDR1 and CDR2 are LGHDT and YNNKEL (reference sequence). Germline trimming cut 4 bases from V and 0 bases from J; bases unmatched to any gene: 0. The CDR3 nucleotides read TGTGCCAGCAGCCCTAGCGGGAGCTCCTACAATGAGCAGTTCTTC. As protein: CASSPSGSSYNEQFF.

This clonotype has more than one count but fewer than ten. The chain combines TRBV6-1 with TRBJ2-7; TRBD2 aligns across 13 bases. Losses at the gene ends were 4 bases for V and 2 bases for J; bases not matched to a gene: 8. The V gene's germline CDR1 is MNHNS and CDR2 SASEGT. This CDR3 contains 17 residues. The CDR3 nucleotides read TGTGCCAGCAGTGCCCGAGGGACTAGCGGGGTTGCCTACGAGCAGTACTTC. Translated, it gives CASSARGTSGVAYEQYF.

In its sample, this clonotype was seen many times. V usage is TRBV18 and J usage is TRBJ1-5; D call uncertain. The CDR3 loop spans 17 amino acids. Germline values: CDR1 KGHSH, CDR2 LQKENI. V lost 1 base and J 3 bases, leaving 16 bases between the germline ends. The CDR3 loop is CASSPQGHMQVNQPQHF. CDR3 nucleotides: TGTGCCAGCTCACCACAAGGGCACATGCAAGTCAATCAGCCCCAGCATTTT.

V is TRBV29-1 and J is TRBJ2-3; maybe TRBD2 (6 bases). Germline V gene lookup returns CDR1 SQVTM and CDR2 ANQGSEA. The CDR3 loop spans 13 amino acids. Trimming removed 7 bases at V and 3 bases at J, with 14 bases between. The CDR3 coding sequence is TGCAGCGAGAAAGGAGGGCCGACAGATACGCAGTATTTT. Its translation: CSEKGGPTDTQYF.

In this sample, this clonotype turned up many times. The chain combines TRBV12-3 or TRBV12-4 with TRBJ1-5, with D perhaps matching TRBD1 (6 bases). The CDR3 contains 15 residues. The V gene lost 1 base and the J gene lost 7 bases, with 14 bases spanning the gap. The CDR3 sequence: CASSLVGGGGQPQHF. The CDR3 DNA is TGTGCCAGCAGTTTAGTTGGGGGCGGCGGGCAGCCCCAGCATTTT.

The V gene is TRBV12-3 or TRBV12-4, the J gene TRBJ1-6, with no clear D. There are 12 residues in the CDR3. V shed 2 bases and J shed 13 bases, with 9 bases lying between them. CDR3 in amino acids: CASSLNPSPLHF. The CDR3, as DNA: TGTGCCAGCAGTTTAAATCCGAGTCCCCTCCACTTT.

Only a few counts were recorded for this clonotype. The rearrangement joins TRBV29-1 to TRBJ2-3; D not certain. The CDR3 runs to 18 residues. Germline CDR1 SQVTM, CDR2 ANQGSEA. V lost 1 base, J lost 0 bases, and 20 bases lay in between. The CDR3 region is CSVEGVGKPIPSTDTQYF. The CDR3 DNA follows: TGCAGCGTTGAAGGCGTTGGGAAACCCATTCCTAGCACAGATACGCAGTATTTT.

This clonotype is a singleton in its sample. With a much larger clone just one base away, this may be a read error. This chain links TRBV6-2 or TRBV6-3 with TRBJ2-7; D is uncertain. Germline-derived CDR1 and CDR2 are MNHEY and SVGEGT. The CDR3 covers 12 residues. In DNA form, the CDR3 reads TGTGTCAGCAGTTACTCGCGGTTACGGCAGTACTTC. Its translation is CVSSYSRLRQYF.

The V gene is TRBV3-1, the J gene TRBJ1-2, with D unclear. The CDR3 is 9 residues long. The germline V gene has CDR1 LGHDT and CDR2 YNNKEL (reference sequence). The V end was cut by 11 bases, the J end by 6 bases, with 7 bases between. For the CDR3, the DNA is TGTGCCCATCCAAATGGCTACACCTTC. As protein: CAHPNGYTF.

This clonotype was picked up many times. This chain connects TRBV19 to TRBJ2-7; TRBD2 might be the D (5 bases). This CDR3 is built from 15 residues. The V end was cut by 3 bases, the J end by 2 bases, with 14 bases between. Germline CDR1 and CDR2: LNHDA and SQIVND (reference sequence). The CDR3 here is CASSILPAEPYEQYF. DNA of the CDR3: TGTGCCAGTAGTATCTTACCAGCGGAGCCCTACGAGCAGTACTTC.

The chain is built from TRBV20-1 and TRBJ1-3; 7 nucleotides agree with TRBD1. Per germline, CDR1 DFQATT and CDR2 SNEGSKA (reference sequence). There are 16 residues in the CDR3. The J segment lost 1 base and the V segment lost 0 bases, leaving 6 bases of the junction unmatched. The CDR3 here is CSARDDRAGSGNTIYF. CDR3 sequence (DNA): TGCAGTGCTAGAGATGACAGGGCTGGATCTGGAAACACCATATATTTT.